This T cell receptor (beta chain) was recorded in a study of T cell responses to AZD1222 COVID-19 vaccine. Study background: Both about-4-week and about-12-week second-dose recipients were combined. Regarding the study as a whole: Across spike, vaccine-associated CD4 TCRs were found, dominant at 160-218 and 743-854. In a largely white British group with more females than males, clonal diversity was possibly underestimated. At baseline, seropositivity was found in only 5 to 7 AZD1222 recipients.

This clone came up once. Its cognate antigen is unknown. The protocol was immunoSEQ multiplex PCR, while the TCRdb copy is restricted to in-frame clones and leaves out a portion. The data contain approximately 190,000 clones, approximately 91% of them singletons. V lost 5 bases and J 1 base, leaving 17 bases between the germline ends. Germline-derived CDR1 and CDR2 are SEHNR and FQNEAQ (reference sequence). This CDR3 region has 16 residues. The receptor was derived from an adult in good health. Sequencing was performed on peripheral blood, taken on day 0 of AZD1222 vaccination. The chain recombines TRBV7-9 with TRBJ2-5; a weak D match, TRBD2 (5 bases). The DNA of the CDR3 is TGTGCCAGCAGCCGGGGAAGGCAGGTCAGCCAAGAGACCCAGTACTTC. Translation: CASSRGRQVSQETQYF.